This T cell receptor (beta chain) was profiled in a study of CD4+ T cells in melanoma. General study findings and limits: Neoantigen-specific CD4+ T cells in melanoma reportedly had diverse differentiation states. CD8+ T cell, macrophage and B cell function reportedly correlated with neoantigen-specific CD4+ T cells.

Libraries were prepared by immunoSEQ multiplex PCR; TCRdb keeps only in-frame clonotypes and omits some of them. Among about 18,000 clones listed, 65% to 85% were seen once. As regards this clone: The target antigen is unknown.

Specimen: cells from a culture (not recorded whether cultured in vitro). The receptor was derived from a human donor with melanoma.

CDR3 bases: TGTGCCAGCAGAGTAGGACTAGCTAAGTTAACCGGGGAGCTGTTTTTT. This codes for CASRVGLAKLTGELFF. The rearrangement uses TRBV7-9 and TRBJ2-2; 8 nucleotides agree with TRBD2. This CDR3 region has 16 residues. Germline CDR1 and CDR2: SEHNR and FQNEAQ (reference sequence). The V segment lost 6 bases and the J segment 5 bases; nucleotides outside the gene matches: 11.